This T cell receptor beta chain was recorded in a study of shared clonotypes between healthy human individuals. Study information: The people who gave samples were two women and three men aged 18 to 49.

With respect to this clone: Its matching antigen is unknown.

Study-wide points: Generation probabilities were higher for clonotypes shared across all four sorted-subset donors than for unshared ones.

Selected positively for CCR7 and CD45RO-negative, naive CD8 cells excluded terminally differentiated effector memory CD45RA+ cells. Sequenced by immunoSEQ multiplex PCR; TCRdb stores in-frame clones only, minus some. The profile shows around 640,000 clones, 96% of them singletons. The J segment lost 3 bases and the V segment lost 3 bases, leaving 13 bases of the junction unmatched. The CDR3 runs to 17 residues. Germline V CDR1 and CDR2: MNHEY, SMNVEV (reference sequence). This receptor was identified in a woman under 40 in good health. The chain employs TRBV27 and TRBJ1-2; 7 bases fit TRBD1. Sequencing used naive CD8+ T cells sorted from blood. The CDR3 loop reads CASSFQNGRQGHYGYTF. CDR3 DNA sequence: TGTGCCAGCAGTTTTCAGAACGGAAGACAGGGACACTATGGCTACACCTTC.